This is a list of T cell receptor beta chains from one sample in a study of PD-1 blockade in mismatch repair-deficient tumors. Profiled with immunoSEQ multiplex PCR; TCRdb holds only in-frame clones, not every one. The data contain about 67,000 clones, roughly 80% of them singletons. The sample was peripheral blood, taken 2 weeks after starting pembrolizumab. The receptors originated from an adult with mismatch repair-deficient cancer. The CDR3 runs from the conserved cysteine through the conserved F or W. Fields, in order: J gene, V gene, D gene, clone size, CDR3 DNA, CDR3 protein. The D gene is left open where the match is weak. Size is stated for part of the rows, as once, few or many counts, or as a class when the clone is expanded.

TRBJ2-5,TRBV7-6,NA,NA,TGTGCCAGCAGCTTAGTCGGGGCTAGTAGGGAGACCCAGTACTTC,CASSLVGASRETQYF
TRBJ2-1,TRBV19,TRBD2,NA,TGTGCCAGTAGTATAGGGGGCGGGAGCATTCACAATGAGCAGTTCTTC,CASSIGGGSIHNEQFF
TRBJ2-1,TRBV5-1,TRBD2,NA,TGCGCCAGCAGCGACGGGACTAGTTCCTACAATGAGCAGTTCTTC,CASSDGTSSYNEQFF
TRBJ1-3,TRBV27,NA,NA,TGTGCCAGCAGGCGGGGGGGCGAGGGAAACACCATATATTTT,CASRRGGEGNTIYF
TRBJ1-4,TRBV11-2,NA,NA,TGTGCCAGCAGCTTAGGCGAAAAACTGTTTTTT,CASSLGEKLFF
TRBJ1-1,TRBV27,NA,once,TGTGCCAGCAGTTTGGGTTCCGGGATCTTTAAATCGAACACTGAAGCTTTCTTT,CASSLGSGIFKSNTEAFF
TRBJ2-1,TRBV6-5,TRBD1,NA,TGTGCCAGCAGTCGGACAGGGGGATACAATGAGCAGTTCTTC,CASSRTGGYNEQFF
TRBJ1-5,TRBV10-2,NA,NA,TGCGCCAGCAGTGAGTCGAGGGGGAGGCAGCCCCAGCATTTT,CASSESRGRQPQHF
TRBJ1-1,TRBV19,NA,once,TGTGCCAGTAGTATCCCCGGCAAGAACACTGAAGCTTTCTTT,CASSIPGKNTEAFF
TRBJ1-3,TRBV23-1,TRBD1,NA,TGCGCCAGCAGTCACCGTACCAAGGGGACAGGGAGCTCTGGAAACACCATATATTTT,CASSHRTKGTGSSGNTIYF
TRBJ2-4,TRBV7-9,TRBD1,NA,TGTGCCAGCAGCTTAGGGGACAGGGCCAAAAACATTCAGTACTTC,CASSLGDRAKNIQYF
TRBJ2-7,TRBV5-1,NA,NA,TGCGCCAGCAGCTTAGTGAACAGGGAGTCCAACGAGCAGTACTTC,CASSLVNRESNEQYF
TRBJ2-3,TRBV19,NA,NA,TGTGCCAGTAGTCCCTCCCCGGAGACGCAGTATTTT,CASSPSPETQYF
TRBJ2-1,TRBV9,NA,NA,TGTGCCAGCAGCGTAGTTCTGGGTGTTGGCTCCGCGGCTGAGCAGTTCTTC,CASSVVLGVGSAAEQFF
TRBJ1-5,TRBV28,NA,NA,TGTGCCAGCAGTTTGGGAGGAAGCAATCAGCCCCAGCATTTT,CASSLGGSNQPQHF
TRBJ2-1,TRBV9,TRBD1,NA,TGTGCCAGCAGCGTAGCTGGGACAGGGAGGTACAATGAGCAGTTCTTC,CASSVAGTGRYNEQFF
TRBJ1-5,TRBV29-1,NA,NA,TGCAGCGTGCGGGTAGATAGCAATCAGCCCCAGCATTTT,CSVRVDSNQPQHF
TRBJ2-1,TRBV29-1,TRBD2,NA,TGCAGCGCCAGACGGGGGGGCTACAATGAGCAGTTCTTC,CSARRGGYNEQFF
TRBJ1-5,TRBV27,TRBD1,NA,TGTGCCAGCAGACCCGGGAGACAGGGGGGTCAGCCCCAGCATTTT,CASRPGRQGGQPQHF
TRBJ2-3,TRBV9,NA,NA,TGTGCCAGCAGCGTAGGACGAAGCACAGATACGCAGTATTTT,CASSVGRSTDTQYF
TRBJ1-3,TRBV4-1,NA,NA,TGCGCCAGCAGCAGCATACAGGGCAGTGGAAACACCATATATTTT,CASSSIQGSGNTIYF
TRBJ2-7,TRBV6-1,NA,NA,TGTGCCAGCAGTGAATACCCGTTCGAGCAGTACTTC,CASSEYPFEQYF
TRBJ1-1,TRBV27,NA,NA,TGTGCCAGTTCCTCTTACAGGGAAGCTGAAGCTTTCTTT,CASSSYREAEAFF
TRBJ2-5,TRBV7-8,TRBD2,NA,TGTGCCGGAACTAGCGTGCAAGAGACCCAGTACTTC,CAGTSVQETQYF
TRBJ1-1,TRBV29-1,TRBD1,NA,TGCAGCATCTCAGACAGGGTGAACACTGAAGCTTTCTTT,CSISDRVNTEAFF
TRBJ2-1,TRBV13,TRBD2,NA,TGTGCCAGCAGCTTAGTGGCTAGCGGACCCTACAATGAGCAGTTCTTC,CASSLVASGPYNEQFF
TRBJ2-3,TRBV25-1,NA,NA,TGTGCCAGCAGTGCTACAGATACGCAGTATTTT,CASSATDTQYF
TRBJ2-4,TRBV7-9,NA,NA,TGTGCCAGCAGCGACAAAAACATTCAGTACTTC,CASSDKNIQYF
TRBJ2-1,TRBV27,TRBD2,NA,TGTGCCAGCACAGGACCGAAAACTAGCGGGAGGGTTGAGCAGTTCTTC,CASTGPKTSGRVEQFF
TRBJ2-5,TRBV5-4,NA,NA,TGTGCCAGCAGCTTGGCGGTGGGGCAAGAGACCCAGTACTTC,CASSLAVGQETQYF
TRBJ2-2,TRBV19,NA,NA,TGTGCCACCAGGGGTAGGTCAGGTCCGACCGGGGAGCTGTTTTTT,CATRGRSGPTGELFF
TRBJ2-7,TRBV27,NA,NA,TGTGCCAGCACCCCAGGGGGGCGGGGGGACGAGCAGTACTTC,CASTPGGRGDEQYF
TRBJ1-2,TRBV7-2,NA,NA,TGTGCCACAGCAGGGGCTAAGAACTATGGCTACACCTTC,CATAGAKNYGYTF
TRBJ2-1,TRBV5-1,NA,NA,TGCGCCAGCAGCTTGGGTACTAGCCCCAATGAGCAGTTCTTC,CASSLGTSPNEQFF
TRBJ2-7,TRBV14,NA,NA,TGTGCCAGCAGCCGCCGACCCCTATACGAGCAGTACTTC,CASSRRPLYEQYF
TRBJ2-7,TRBV6-5,NA,NA,TGTGCCAGCAGAGCCGCGGGTTCCTACGAGCAGTACTTC,CASRAAGSYEQYF
TRBJ2-3,TRBV30,TRBD2,medium-sized,TGTGCCTGGAGTGTACCTAGCGGGAGTATAACAGATACGCAGTATTTT,CAWSVPSGSITDTQYF
TRBJ2-2,TRBV7-9,NA,few,TGTGCCAGCAGCTTAGGAAGCACCGGGGAGCTGTTTTTT,CASSLGSTGELFF
TRBJ2-3,TRBV9,TRBD1,NA,TGTGCCAGCAGCGTAGGGGACAGGGGGACCTACACAGATACGCAGTATTTT,CASSVGDRGTYTDTQYF
TRBJ2-7,TRBV19,TRBD1,once,TGTGCCAGTAGTTCCCACAGGGGGGCTTACGAGCAGTACTTC,CASSSHRGAYEQYF
TRBJ2-3,TRBV5-6,NA,NA,TGTGCCAGCAGGGGCAGGTCCTCTTACACAGATACGCAGTATTTT,CASRGRSSYTDTQYF
TRBJ2-2,TRBV30,NA,few,TGTGCCTGGAGTACCTTGACTGGGCGCGCCGGGGAGCTGTTTTTT,CAWSTLTGRAGELFF
TRBJ1-5,TRBV11-3,NA,NA,TGTGCCAGCAGTCCTGGCTCGGGGAGCAATCAGCCCCAGCATTTT,CASSPGSGSNQPQHF
TRBJ1-2,TRBV18,TRBD1,NA,TGTGCCAGCTCACCATCTAGCCCAGGGGGCAGGTATGGCTACACCTTC,CASSPSSPGGRYGYTF
TRBJ2-2,TRBV13,NA,NA,TGTGCCAGCAGCTCCCGGTACTCCTGGCGAAGGGAGTACACCGGGGAGCTGTTTTTT,CASSSRYSWRREYTGELFF
TRBJ2-3,TRBV5-4,NA,few,TGTGCCAGCAGCTTGACCGCACGGGATACAAATACGCAGTATTTT,CASSLTARDTNTQYF
TRBJ2-7,TRBV19,TRBD2,few,TGTGCCAGTAGTATAGTAGCGGGACGCGACGAGCAGTACTTC,CASSIVAGRDEQYF
TRBJ1-1,TRBV6-5,TRBD1,few,TGTGCCAGCAGCTCCGGACAGGTCACTGAAGCTTTCTTT,CASSSGQVTEAFF
TRBJ2-7,TRBV25-1,NA,NA,TGTGCCAGCAGTCAGGAGAAATCCTACGAGCAGTACTTC,CASSQEKSYEQYF
TRBJ1-1,TRBV11-3,NA,once,TGTGCCAGCAGCCCACGTGGGAACACTGAAGCTTTCTTT,CASSPRGNTEAFF
TRBJ1-2,TRBV5-8,NA,NA,TGTGCCAGCAGCCGCGGACAGATTATTAACTATGGCTACACCTTC,CASSRGQIINYGYTF
TRBJ1-4,TRBV25-1,NA,NA,TGTGCCAGCAGTCAGTTTGCAACTAATGAAAAACTGTTTTTT,CASSQFATNEKLFF
TRBJ2-7,TRBV7-2,TRBD2,NA,TGTGCCAGCAGCACAAGGGGGACTAGCGGCTCCTACGAGCAGTACTTC,CASSTRGTSGSYEQYF
TRBJ1-1,TRBV27,NA,NA,TGTGCCAGCAGTTTCAGGGAGAACACTGAAGCTTTCTTT,CASSFRENTEAFF
TRBJ2-2,TRBV10-3,TRBD2,NA,TGTGCCATCGCCAAAGCGGGAGCGAACACCGGGGAGCTGTTTTTT,CAIAKAGANTGELFF